This T cell receptor beta chain was found in a study of blood T cell repertoires in COVID-19. Across the study: The United States, Italy and Spain supplied acute and convalescent COVID-19 samples. The analysed material was cDNA or gDNA that came from T cells, B-cell-depleted T cells, or PBMCs.

Germline loops: CDR1 KGHSH, CDR2 LQKENI. V lost 1 base to trimming and J lost 3 bases, with 4 bases between them. This CDR3 comprises 13 residues. In the original analysis: Amplifying reference gene primers gave estimates of nucleated cell counts. The table came from immunoSEQ multiplex PCR; TCRdb's copy has only in-frame clones and leaves some out. D and trimming were read from the DNA, whereas the V and J calls and clone size are those reported in that table. The profile shows roughly 220,000 clones, around four fifths of them singletons. The chain joins TRBV18 to TRBJ2-1, with D hard to call. The TCR originated in a woman aged 60 to 75 who had recovered from COVID-19. Sequences were obtained from peripheral blood. The CDR3 loop reads CASSPLSYNEQFF. The CDR3 DNA is TGTGCCAGCTCACCACTCAGCTACAATGAGCAGTTCTTC.